A selection of T cell receptor beta chains follows, all from one sample in a study of T cells in Graves' hyperthyroidism and ophthalmopathy. Using its own MiXCR run on the multiplex PCR reads, TCRdb lists one record per CDR3 protein. The sample has around 700,000 distinct CDR3 sequences, 30% to 40% seen once. The sample comprised blood. These receptors all stem from a woman in her 40s with Graves' hyperthyroidism. CDR3s include the opening cysteine and the closing phenylalanine or tryptophan. The order of the fields is D gene, V gene, clone size, J gene, CDR3 DNA, CDR3 protein. A D gene is named only where the DNA matches it firmly. For some rows the clone size is stated as once, few or many, or as a class when expanded; others skip it.

TRBD2	TRBV20-1	-	TRBJ2-1	TGCAGTGCTACCGCAGGAGCGGGATTCTACAATGAGCAGTTCTTC	CSATAGAGFYNEQFF
-	TRBV6-1	few	TRBJ2-7	TGTGCCAGCAGTGACTACAGAGACTACGAGCAGTACTTC	CASSDYRDYEQYF
-	TRBV6-1	few	TRBJ2-7	TGTGCCAGCTGCCTGGACTACCCCTACGAGCAGTACTTC	CASCLDYPYEQYF
-	TRBV5-1	few	TRBJ2-2	TGCGCCACCGCAGGGTCGGGCAGCAGAGCTACCGGGGAGCTGTTTTTT	CATAGSGSRATGELFF
-	TRBV10-3	-	TRBJ2-7	TGTGCCATCAGTTCGCTAGAGTTAAAGTACGAGCAGTACTTC	CAISSLELKYEQYF
-	TRBV4-3	-	TRBJ1-1	TGCGCCAGCAGCCAAGTTAGTTTGGGTGAAGCTTTCTTT	CASSQVSLGEAFF
TRBD1	TRBV6-2/TRBV6-3	-	TRBJ1-5	TGTGCCAGCAGTTACGGGGACAGGGGGAAAGGGAACAATCAGCCCCAGCATTTT	CASSYGDRGKGNNQPQHF
TRBD1	TRBV10-3	once	TRBJ2-7	TGTGCCATCAGTCAAGACAAAGGACAGGGGTACGAGCAGTACTTC	CAISQDKGQGYEQYF
-	TRBV19	many	TRBJ1-4	TGTGCCAGTAAGGGGTCAGAAACTAATGAAAAACTGTTTTTT	CASKGSETNEKLFF
TRBD1	TRBV12-3/TRBV12-4	many	TRBJ2-7	TGTGCCAGCAGACAAGGGGGCGTCTACGAGCAGTACTTC	CASRQGGVYEQYF
-	TRBV7-9	few	TRBJ2-5	TGTGCCAGCAGTCGCTCGGTCAAAGAGACCCAGTACTTC	CASSRSVKETQYF
TRBD2	TRBV7-9	many	TRBJ2-7	TGTGCCAGCAGCTTAATGACCGCGGGAGCAAGGTACGAGCAGTACTTC	CASSLMTAGARYEQYF
-	TRBV6-6	few	TRBJ2-2	TGTGCCAGCAGAGGGACTTGGCCTGCGAACACCGGGGAGCTGTTTTTT	CASRGTWPANTGELFF
-	TRBV25-1	many	TRBJ1-2	TGTGCCAGTCAGGGCTATGGCTACACCTTC	CASQGYGYTF
-	TRBV6-5	few	TRBJ2-6	TGTGCCAGCAGTTACTCGAGAGACTCTGGGGCCAACGTCCTGACTTTC	CASSYSRDSGANVLTF
-	TRBV9	few	TRBJ2-5	TGTGCCAGCAGCGGAACCAATGGTCGGGAGACCCAGTACTTC	CASSGTNGRETQYF
-	TRBV24-1	many	TRBJ2-5	TGTGCCACCAGTGGTTCGGCAGGGCAGGCTGGGGAGACCCAGTACTTC	CATSGSAGQAGETQYF
-	TRBV10-3	-	TRBJ2-5	TGTGCCAGCAGTTACATCGGGACGGAGAAAGAGACCCAGTGCTTC	CASSYIGTEKETQCF
-	TRBV6-1	many	TRBJ2-5	TGTGCCAGCAGTGAAAATCAGCCAGGGGCCCAGTACTTC	CASSENQPGAQYF
TRBD2	TRBV24-1	once	TRBJ2-1	TGTGCCACCAGTGACCCTGGACTAGCGGCGAGCTCCTACAATGAGCAGTTCTTC	CATSDPGLAASSYNEQFF
TRBD1	TRBV7-9	-	TRBJ1-2	TGTGCCTGGACCCTCGGGACAGGGGTTTCTGGCTACACCTTC	CAWTLGTGVSGYTF
-	TRBV29-1	many	TRBJ2-7	TGCAGCGTTAGGACAGACATGGGAGAGCAGTACTTC	CSVRTDMGEQYF
-	TRBV7-9	few	TRBJ2-5	TGTGCCAGCAGCTTCGCCCCCCCCCCACAAGAGACCCAGTACTTC	CASSFAPPPQETQYF
-	TRBV10-3	many	TRBJ1-1	TGTGCCATCAGTGGGGCAGATGAAGCTTTCTTT	CAISGADEAFF
TRBD1	TRBV6-2/TRBV6-3	-	TRBJ1-5	TGTGCCAGCAGTTACCAGGAGGACAGGCCGGGAAGGGCACAGCATTTT	CASSYQEDRPGRAQHF
TRBD1	TRBV25-1	-	TRBJ1-2	TGTGCCAGCAGTAAAACAGGGGGTCTGGGCCGTGGCTACACCTTC	CASSKTGGLGRGYTF
-	TRBV6-6	few	TRBJ2-3	TGTGCCATCAGTGAGTGGTTTGCTAGCCCTAACACAGATACGCAGTATTTT	CAISEWFASPNTDTQYF
TRBD1	TRBV19	many	TRBJ1-1	TGTGCCAGTAGCGGACAGGTTTCGAACACTGAAGCTTTCTTT	CASSGQVSNTEAFF
TRBD1	TRBV7-9	-	TRBJ1-6	TGCGCCAGCAGGCTGACAGGGGGAAATTCACCCCTCCACTTT	CASRLTGGNSPLHF
-	TRBV11-3	many	TRBJ1-6	TGTGCCAGCACCTCATCCCCCACGACAGCGTCACCCCTCCACTTT	CASTSSPTTASPLHF
-	TRBV6-6	few	TRBJ2-5	TGTGCCAGCGGATATCCCAAGGACCTCCAAGAGACCCAGTACTTC	CASGYPKDLQETQYF
-	TRBV6-2/TRBV6-3	-	TRBJ1-2	TGTGCCAGCAGTTACTCCAGGACCGACGGGTGGATCTATGGCTACACCTTC	CASSYSRTDGWIYGYTF
-	TRBV7-9	-	TRBJ1-1	TGTGCCAGCAGCCCTACCCTTGGGGAAACCACTGAAGCTTTCTTT	CASSPTLGETTEAFF
TRBD1	TRBV2	-	TRBJ1-2	TGTGCCAGCAGGAAAAGCACAGGGGACTATGGCTACACCTTC	CASRKSTGDYGYTF
-	TRBV12-3/TRBV12-4	few	TRBJ1-3	TGTGCCAGCAGTTCCGCCCTTGACAGGAGCTCTGGAAACACCATATATTTT	CASSSALDRSSGNTIYF
-	TRBV5-5	-	TRBJ2-5	TGCGCCAGCAGCTTAACAGTTTTGGAGACCCAGTACTTC	CASSLTVLETQYF
-	TRBV10-3	once	TRBJ1-2	TGTGCCATCAGTGAGAAAGTGGACAGAAACTTATTC	CAISEKVDRNLF
-	TRBV6-2/TRBV6-3	-	TRBJ1-1	TGTGCCAGCAGTTACTCGGAGGGGAACACTGAAGCTTTCTTT	CASSYSEGNTEAFF
-	TRBV11-2	-	TRBJ2-7	TGTGCCAGCAGCCCTCCAGGCCGGCGGGCCAAGGCGGGTTACGAGCAGTACTTC	CASSPPGRRAKAGYEQYF
TRBD1	TRBV4-2	few	TRBJ2-7	TGTGCCAGCAGCCGACCCGGGACAGGGTTCTACGAGCAGTACTTC	CASSRPGTGFYEQYF
-	TRBV19	-	TRBJ2-7	TGTGCCAGTAGTATAGGTGGCGGCGACTACGAGCAGTACTTC	CASSIGGGDYEQYF
-	TRBV7-3	-	TRBJ2-5	TGTGCCAGCAGCCCTGTGGCGGGGACCCAGTACTTC	CASSPVAGTQYF
-	TRBV28	few	TRBJ1-2	TGTGCCAGCAGTTCCTCGGACCTCTGGGGCTACACCTTC	CASSSSDLWGYTF
-	TRBV15	-	TRBJ1-1	TGTGCCACCAGCAGAGATTTGGACAGCGAGTTCACTGAAGCTTTCTTT	CATSRDLDSEFTEAFF
-	TRBV12-5	-	TRBJ1-2	TGTGCTAGTGGTAGCCAACGACAGGTTTTTGATGGCTACACCTTC	CASGSQRQVFDGYTF
-	TRBV7-3	few	TRBJ2-2	TGTGCCAGCAGCCAGCAGGGGTCCACCGGGGAGCTGTTTTTT	CASSQQGSTGELFF
-	TRBV29-1	many	TRBJ2-5	TGCAGCGTTCCCCAGGGAATAGGGGAGACCCAGTACTTC	CSVPQGIGETQYF
-	TRBV7-9	many	TRBJ1-1	TGTGCCAGCACCTTCAGGGGAGGAGAGCCTGAAGCTTTCTTT	CASTFRGGEPEAFF
-	TRBV20-1	-	TRBJ2-3	TGCAGTGCTAGCGGGGGGCCTTTTTTGGAAGATACGCAGTATTTT	CSASGGPFLEDTQYF